The following is a T cell receptor beta chain sequence with its context. The antigen it recognizes is unknown. The cohort comprised hundreds of healthy bone marrow donors. At the time of sampling, all cohort members were nominally healthy, though unrecorded immune exposures were likely present. The donor was CMV seronegative and was included in the group of hundreds of seronegative cohort members. A peripheral blood sample was provided by each donor, and peripheral blood mononuclear cells were used for TCR beta sequencing. The Qiagen DNeasy Blood Extraction Kit was used to extract genomic DNA from the blood cell samples. Libraries were built with the immunoSEQ multiplex PCR assay. For the multiplex PCR, a mixture combining 60 forward primers for TCR Vbeta segments and 13 reverse primers for TCR Jbeta segments was used. Amplification of the CDR3 region of rearranged TCR beta genes was performed with a multiplex PCR assay on genomic DNA. On the Illumina HiSeq System, the amplified TCR beta libraries were sequenced as 87-base-pair reads. In the source study's methods: In a later analysis, approximately 74 million unique TCR beta chains were counted across the roughly 700 repertoires, and about 9.9 million of these chains were shared by at least two donors. Raw reads were error-corrected and collapsed into unique sequences by a nearest-neighbor algorithm in which closely related sequences were merged to remove PCR and sequencing errors. Alignment of CDR3 sequences to IMGT reference sequences was used to assign V, D and J gene segments. Each retained sequence needed at least a six-nucleotide match to both a V gene segment and a J gene segment. Rearrangements were classified as productive when the CDR3 lacked stop codons and remained in frame with V and J, and all other rearrangements were classified as non-productive. CDR3 was defined by IMGT convention, running from the second conserved V-encoded cysteine to the conserved J-encoded phenylalanine. The earlier analysis of approximately 500 of the donors excluded sequences that lacked an unambiguous match to a single V gene segment. An earlier analysis of 500 to 600 of the donors classified V segments as functional when productive rearrangements were above 56.7% and as segregating when the standard deviation between donors was above 5%. To diagnose cytomegalovirus status from the catalog of TCR beta chain sequences, a statistical classification framework was built. In a later analysis, V and J genes were assigned by comparing TCR nucleotide sequences against IMGT/GENE-DB human TR gene sequences. In a later analysis, CDR3 sequences and most-parsimonious VDJ recombination scenarios were assigned using the TCRdist pipeline. In a later analysis, each TCR beta chain was defined by its CDR3 amino acid sequence together with its V-gene family, and reads without a unique V-gene family were excluded. To address suspected cross-contamination and a sequencing artifact, a later analysis removed several hundred highly shared, low-generation-probability nucleotide sequences. In a later analysis, a clonal expansion index was calculated for each public chain from normalized within-repertoire ranks of inferred template counts. In a later analysis, generation probabilities were computed using a VDJ recombination model fitted to out-of-frame rearrangements, and the results were checked against IGoR. Hypergeometric tests were used in a later analysis to score TCR-TCR, TCR-HLA and TCR-CMV co-occurrence, with a repertoire-size bias correction applied to the TCR pairs. In a later analysis, false discovery rates were estimated by permuting HLA or CMV assignments 20 times. In a later analysis, co-occurring TCRs were grouped with DBSCAN, and TCRdist sequence similarity was added when clustering was performed within HLA-allele-positive subsets. For co-occurrence clustering, repertoires with fewer than 30,000 or more than 120,000 public chains were excluded, along with five repertoires with anomalous nucleotide sharing. In its TCRdb copy, this immuneACCESS table keeps in-frame sequences only and misses some clones. Where compared with another copy, unresolved V genes explain less than half of these, and the others have no known cause. V and J calls and clone size come straight from that table; D and trimming were deduced from the DNA. The table for this sample shows 91,000 or so clones. Around 3.4% of the sample is taken by the ten largest.

The germline ends are 19 bases apart after V is trimmed by 5 bases and J by 5 bases. CDR1 SGHNT and CDR2 YYREEE are derived from the germline V gene (reference sequence). The CDR3, from cysteine to phenylalanine, totals 15 residues. Just the 45-base CDR3 DNA is kept, in frame starting at base 1. The sample originates from a study of cytomegalovirus exposure and HLA in healthy donors (dated by TCRdb to between 2016 and 2019). In the study overall: An earlier analysis of 587 of the donors reported over 250 Gb of sequence data and 95 million to 130 million unique TCR beta sequences obtained from 180 million or so T cells. Besides the first cohort of roughly 700 subjects, a separate validation cohort made up of 120 different subjects was used. Class I and class II HLA loci were covered by the typing at four-digit resolution. The number of donors typed differed by locus, with roughly 620-630 for A, B, C, DRB1 and DQB1, approximately 500 for DQA1, over 600 for DPA1, and some 470 for DPB1. In a later genetic analysis, genome-wide SNP genotypes for 398 of the 666 donors were used, and that subset was treated as a discovery cohort. Every discovery cohort repertoire had been produced on one sequencing platform. Among some 410 genotyped donors of the cohort, an average of 235,054 unique TCR beta nucleotide sequences were sequenced per donor, about a sixth of them non-productive. In the later analysis, no new phenotypic data were used to find candidate immune exposures; instead, reliance was placed on TCR beta sequences and their occurrence across donors. Four to six DR-DQ haplotypes were handled as single units for association and clustering, since linkage in the cohort was strong. A later analysis re-examined previously published TCR beta repertoires from more than 650 donors and added high-resolution HLA genotyping to investigate patterns of TCR occurrence. The aim of the study was to test whether cataloging public T cell receptors could identify signatures of past pathogen exposure. The study combined high-throughput TCR immunosequencing, statistical association of individual TCRs with disease status, and machine learning to predict cytomegalovirus infection status. Donor age, sex, ethnicity and CMV serostatus were collected together with the repertoire data. To decide whether each TCR beta V gene segment behaved as functional or pseudogenic, an earlier analysis of some 540 of the donors relied on high-throughput TCR beta sequencing. Approximately 300 gigabases of sequencing data and some 85 million unique TCR sequences were included in an early release covering about 700 HLA-typed donors. Of the 300 to 400 genotyped donors, roughly 85% fell in the genetic ancestry cluster associated with self-reported Caucasian donors. The T cell repertoires of around 670 subjects were profiled by immunosequencing and related to cytomegalovirus serostatus. General conclusions and limits of the study: The 87-base-pair reads could not distinguish some IMGT-functional V segments, including TRBV6-2 and TRBV6-3, so those segments were excluded. Presence/absence analyses assumed roughly uniform sequencing depth across donors, an assumption that may not hold. According to a later analysis, most CMV-associated TCR beta chains appeared to be HLA-restricted, and the HLA associations seemed to be driven largely by CMV exposure. Linkage disequilibrium might explain the correlated functional status among segregating V segments, but an unknown experimental factor could not be excluded. A further reported finding was that TCR beta sequences accurately predicted the HLA-A and HLA-B alleles for most subjects in the first cohort. In a later analysis, TCR association rates were found to vary across HLA loci, with the most associated TCRs seen for DRB1 alleles and the fewest for HLA-C alleles. The classifier was reported to diagnose cytomegalovirus status with high specificity and sensitivity in both the original cohort and the validation cohort. The only immune exposure information available for the cohort was CMV serostatus. Most TCR sequences were seen in very few donors, while some public TCRs were found in many individuals. The study gave a list of around 170 TCR beta chains associated with cytomegalovirus. In an earlier analysis of around 600 of the donors, most TCR beta V segments were observed in productive rearrangements about 87% or about 30% of the time, broadly matching IMGT annotations. A group of highly shared sequence variants was considered likely to be a technical artifact of the sequencing pipeline. In vitro tests confirmed that a few of the cytomegalovirus-associated TCR beta chains recognize cytomegalovirus antigens. It was suggested by the authors that the approach could potentially be generalized to other disease states and immunological phenotypes. When HLA alleles, especially DR and DQ, strongly co-occurred, attributing TCR associations to individual alleles was difficult. In a later genetic analysis, fewer N-insertions in productive TCRs were reported among donors in an Asian-associated ancestry cluster than the approximately 670-donor mean. A later analysis reported that several top co-occurrence clusters appeared linked to parvovirus B19, influenza, CMV and Epstein-Barr virus. In a later analysis, HLA-associated TCR beta chains showed more clonal expansion and lower generation probabilities than non-associated chains that were equally common. Specific HLA alleles were associated with 16,951 TCR beta sequences at a false discovery rate of 0.05 in a later analysis. Because HLA typing was missing for some donors at each locus, association tests included only the typed subset. In this cohort, only TCR beta chains were sequenced, and detectable features were limited by the absence of alpha or paired-chain data. An association between a missense DCLRE1C variant and V-gene and J-gene trimming of TCR beta chains was found in a later genetic analysis and replicated in an independent cohort. Because counts were too low, roughly 18 rarely observed V segments, including chromosome 9 orphons, were left out of the earlier analysis of about 620 of the donors.

This clonotype was sampled from a woman in her twenties or thirties in good health and CMV-seronegative. The V and J genes are TRBV5-4 and TRBJ1-2; TRBD1 might be the D gene, on 6 matching bases. The sequencing sample was made of PBMCs. The sequence in DNA is TGTGCCAGCAGGCAAATTAACAGGGAAAGTTATGGCTACACCTTC. This translates into CASRQINRESYGYTF.